These 3 T cell receptor beta chains came from one sample sequenced in a study of shared clonotypes between healthy human individuals. Profiled with immunoSEQ multiplex PCR; TCRdb holds only in-frame clones, not every one. The top ten hold about 0.13% of the sample, which has more than 2,000,000 clones, around nine tenths seen once. Sequenced: naive CD4+ T cells sorted from blood. Stated subset: CD45RA+ positively selected. These receptors all stem from a man aged 18 to 29 in good health.

The V gene is TRBV4-3, the J gene TRBJ2-1; D remains ambiguous. The length of the CDR3 is 14 residues. From germline, CDR1 is LGHNA and CDR2 YSLEER. Deletions cut 4 bases from V and 10 bases from J, with 17 bases between. The CDR3 nucleotides read TGCGCCAGCAGCCCCTCATGGGCGTTGGGGGAGCAGTTCTTC. Translated: CASSPSWALGEQFF.

V and J are TRBV11-2 and TRBJ2-3; D remains ambiguous. From germline, CDR1 is SGHAT and CDR2 FQNNGV. Trimming removed 3 bases from V and 4 bases from J, with 5 bases in between. CDR3 length equals 12 residues. Written as DNA, the CDR3 is TGTGCCAGCAGCTTTGGGGCAGATACGCAGTATTTT. Amino acids: CASSFGADTQYF. The whole variable domain, remainder taken from reference TRBV11-2 and TRBJ2-3, is EAGVAQSPRYKIIEKRQSVAFWCNPISGHATLYWYQQILGQGPKLLIQFQNNGVVDDSQLPKDRFSAERLKGVDSTLKIQPAKLEDSAVYLCASSFGADTQYFGPGTRLTVL.

There are a few counts of this clone. The rearrangement uses TRBV7-2 and TRBJ1-2; 9 bases line up with TRBD1. The CDR3 is made up of 16 amino acids. Germline V lookup: CDR1 SGHTA, CDR2 FQGNSA. V lost 5 bases to trimming and J lost 2 bases; unmatched junction nucleotides: 9. DNA for the CDR3: TGTGCCAGCAGCCCCCTAGGACAGGGGCTGAACTATGGCTACACCTTC. Its protein is CASSPLGQGLNYGYTF.